The TCR beta chain described here comes from a study of PD-1 blockade in classical Hodgkin lymphoma (dated by TCRdb to 2019 to 2021). Study-level background: Nivolumab dosing was 3 mg/kg intravenously every 2 weeks, continuing until either disease progression or unacceptable toxicity. The study used TCR beta sequencing and CyTOF to define a peripheral blood immune signature of response to PD-1 blockade in classical Hodgkin lymphoma.

Genomic DNA was isolated using the Qiagen DNeasy kit from unsorted PBMCs as well as from negatively selected CD4+ and CD8+ fractions. TCR beta CDR3 regions were amplified by immunoSEQ multiplex PCR using primers annealing to V and J segments. A synthetic immune receptor repertoire was used to minimize amplification bias, and any residual bias was removed computationally once sequencing was done. Per the original workflow: Repertoire diversity was quantified as the Shannon entropy index using custom Python scripts. Unsorted, CD4+ and CD8+ repertoires were analyzed separately, except for combined analyses in which CD4+ and CD8+ sequences were merged in silico. A clone was considered expanded if an increase in frequency of at least 2-fold after treatment relative to C1D1 was found, and a pseudocount of 0.5 was applied to clones undetected at baseline. Singleton clones were defined as clones with 0 or 1 copy at C1D1, and non-singleton clones were defined as clones with 2 or more copies. Clones expanded in unsorted samples were assigned a CD4+, CD8+ or unknown annotation through matching of protein sequences in sorted samples from the same patient. Wilcoxon tests were applied to paired samples to test diversity changes from C1D1 to C4D1. TCRdb mirrors the immuneACCESS table, restricted to in-frame sequences. Some clones are absent from its copies; in checked studies, under half trace to an unresolved V gene, and the reason for the others is unknown. V and J calls and clone size are those listed in that table; D and trimming were worked out from the DNA. Across this sample there are about 32,000 clones, with around 81% seen only once. The ten biggest clones cover about 15% of the sample.

Taken with the paper, the label for time point translates to: cycle 4 day 1 (C4D1), after more than five weeks of nivolumab. Relapse after autologous stem cell transplantation had occurred in all trial patients, and cohorts A, B and C were distinguished by prior brentuximab vedotin exposure. The trial cohort included fewer than 60 patients with relapsed/refractory classical Hodgkin lymphoma, and each patient had a best overall response of complete response, partial response or progressive disease. Single-agent nivolumab was administered to trial patients in the multi-cohort phase II CheckMate 205 trial. An independent review committee assessed best overall response by applying the 2007 International Working Group response criteria. PBMCs from the trial were collected at three points: immediately before nivolumab initiation (C1D1), and during therapy at cycle 2 day 1 and cycle 4 day 1. After peripheral blood was drawn into 8 mL Vacutainer Cell Preparation Tubes, PBMCs were isolated by centrifugation and then cryopreserved.

The research as a whole found: Only a single clinical trial cohort was studied, and what caused the repertoire differences, possibly disease activity or prior therapy, remained undefined. Diversity was lower in patients who began nivolumab less than 1 year after ASCT, so these patients were left out of later analyses to avoid confounding by immune reconstitution. Newly diagnosed patients were reported to have lower baseline TCR diversity than healthy donors, and relapsed/refractory patients were reported to have lower baseline TCR diversity still. CD4+ but not CD8+ TCR diversity rose significantly by C4D1 (p=0.0027 vs p=0.16), most apparent in complete responders (p=0.02). Baseline diversity similar to that of newly diagnosed patients was observed in trial patients achieving complete response, whereas significantly lower diversity was observed in partial responders and progressors.

As regards this clone: No antigen is known for it. No base quality values were provided; no much bigger clone lies one nucleotide off.

The TCR sequence derives from a human donor with classical Hodgkin lymphoma. The sequencing here drew on peripheral blood mononuclear cells (PBMCs), taken before the fourth cycle of nivolumab.

CDR3 protein: CASSTKPDALNQPQHF. The sequence in DNA is TGTGCCAGCAGTACGAAGCCTGACGCCCTCAATCAGCCCCAGCATTTT. The rearrangement joined TRBV2 to TRBJ1-5; no confident D gene assignment can be made. Relative to germline, V is 5 bases shorter and J is 3 bases shorter, with 17 bases between their ends. The germline V gene sets CDR1 to SNHLY and CDR2 to FYNNEI. The CDR3 contains 16 residues, cysteine and phenylalanine counted. Just the 48-base CDR3 DNA is kept, in frame starting at base 1.